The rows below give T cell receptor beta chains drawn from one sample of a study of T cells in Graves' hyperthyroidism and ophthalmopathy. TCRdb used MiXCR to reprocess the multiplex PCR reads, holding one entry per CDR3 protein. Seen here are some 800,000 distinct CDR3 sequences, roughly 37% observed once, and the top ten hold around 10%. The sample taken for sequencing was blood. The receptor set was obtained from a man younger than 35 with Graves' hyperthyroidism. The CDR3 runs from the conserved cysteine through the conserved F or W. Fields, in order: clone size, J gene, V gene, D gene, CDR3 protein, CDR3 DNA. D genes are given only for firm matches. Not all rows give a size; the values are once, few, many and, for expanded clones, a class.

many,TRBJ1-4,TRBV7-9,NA,CASSLGGNEKLFF,TGTGCCAGCTCGCTCGGCGGGAATGAAAAACTGTTTTTT
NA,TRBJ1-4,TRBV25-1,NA,CASSYSGAGETGEKLFF,TGTGCCAGCAGTTACTCGGGGGCAGGGGAGACGGGTGAAAAACTGTTTTTT
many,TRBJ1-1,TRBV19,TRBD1,CASSIGTGGIEAFF,TGTGCCAGTAGTATAGGGACAGGCGGCATTGAAGCTTTCTTT
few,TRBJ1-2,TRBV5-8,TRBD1,CASSYRTGGSYGYTF,TGTGCCAGCAGCTATAGGACAGGGGGCAGCTATGGCTACACCTTC
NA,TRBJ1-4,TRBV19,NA,CASNPIGGEKLFF,TGTGCCAGTAACCCGATCGGGGGGGAAAAACTGTTTTTT
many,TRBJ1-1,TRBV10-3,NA,CAISDTGRELRTEAFF,TGTGCCATCAGTGATACCGGGCGGGAACTTCGCACTGAAGCTTTCTTT
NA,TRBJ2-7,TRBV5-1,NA,CASSSRGDGYEQYF,TGCGCCAGCAGCTCCCGTGGGGACGGATACGAGCAGTACTTC
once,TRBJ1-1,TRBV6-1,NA,CASTNGLRGMNTEAFF,TGTGCCAGCACCAACGGGTTGAGGGGTATGAACACTGAAGCTTTCTTT
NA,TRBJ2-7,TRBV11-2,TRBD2,CASSSYTGSSGRVYEQYF,TGTGCCAGCAGCTCCTACACGGGTTCAAGCGGGAGGGTCTACGAGCAGTACTTC
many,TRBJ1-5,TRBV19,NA,CASTKAYQPQHF,TGTGCCAGTACGAAGGCTTATCAGCCCCAGCATTTT
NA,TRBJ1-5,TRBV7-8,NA,CASSLLTVDYSNQPQHF,TGTGCCAGCAGCTTGCTGACGGTAGACTATAGCAATCAGCCCCAGCATTTT
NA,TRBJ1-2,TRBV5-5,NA,CASSLGRLPESYTF,TGTGCCAGCAGCTTGGGGAGGCTTCCAGAGAGCTACACCTTC
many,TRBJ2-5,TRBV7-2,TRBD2,CASSIVGTSQTTQYF,TGTGCCAGCAGCATAGTCGGGACTAGTCAAACGACCCAGTACTTC
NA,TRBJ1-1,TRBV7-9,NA,CASRTSSRAFF,TGTGCCAGCAGAACCAGTAGTAGGGCTTTCTTT
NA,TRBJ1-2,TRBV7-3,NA,CASSSEGLPVF,TGTGCCAGCAGCTCCGAGGGCCTCCCGGTGTTC
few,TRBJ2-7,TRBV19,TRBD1,CASSTGTVSYEQYF,TGTGCCAGTAGTACCGGGACAGTCTCCTACGAGCAGTACTTC
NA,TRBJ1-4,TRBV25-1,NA,CASSARWATNEKLFF,TGTGCCAGCAGTGCTAGATGGGCAACTAATGAAAAACTGTTTTTT
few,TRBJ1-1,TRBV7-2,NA,CASSLLGPFGEAFF,TGTGCCAGCAGCTTATTAGGCCCTTTTGGGGAAGCTTTCTTT
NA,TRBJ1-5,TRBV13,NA,CASSFGGSSNQPQHF,TGTGCCAGCAGCTTCGGGGGATCTAGCAATCAGCCCCAGCATTTT
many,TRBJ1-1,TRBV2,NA,CASSPDWNTEAFF,TGTGCCAGCAGCCCTGACTGGAACACTGAAGCTTTCTTT
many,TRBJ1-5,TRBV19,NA,CASSHDLPGLINQPQHF,TGTGCCAGTAGTCACGATTTACCGGGACTGATCAATCAGCCCCAGCATTTT
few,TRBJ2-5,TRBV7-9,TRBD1,CASSPKTGGVETQYF,TGTGCCAGCAGCCCCAAGACAGGGGGCGTCGAGACCCAGTACTTC
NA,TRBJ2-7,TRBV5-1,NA,CASSFQGVAYEQYF,TGCGCCAGCAGCTTCCAGGGTGTCGCCTACGAGCAGTACTTC
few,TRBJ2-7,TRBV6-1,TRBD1,CASSEATGAPYEQYF,TGTGCCAGCAGTGAAGCGACAGGGGCGCCCTACGAGCAGTACTTC
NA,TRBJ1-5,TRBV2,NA,CASSLWAAQPQHF,TGTGCCAGCAGTTTATGGGCCGCGCAGCCCCAGCATTTT
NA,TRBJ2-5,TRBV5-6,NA,CASSLWWETQYF,TGTGCCAGCAGCTTGTGGTGGGAGACCCAGTACTTC
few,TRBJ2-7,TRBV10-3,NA,CASSSPFGDYEQYF,TGTGCCAGCAGTTCACCTTTTGGGGACTACGAGCAGTACTTC
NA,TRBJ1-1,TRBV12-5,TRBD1,CASGSVTGSTEAFF,TGTGCTAGTGGTTCGGTGACAGGGTCCACTGAAGCTTTCTTT
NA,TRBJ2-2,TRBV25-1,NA,CASSQVLAPEDTGELFF,TGTGCCAGCAGCCAAGTTCTGGCCCCGGAGGACACCGGGGAGCTGTTTTTT
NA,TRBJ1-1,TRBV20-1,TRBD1,CRPDREGRTEAFF,TGCAGACCCGACAGGGAAGGGCGAACTGAAGCTTTCTTT
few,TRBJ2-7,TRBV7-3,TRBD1,CASSPGQGSSYEQYF,TGTGCCAGCAGCCCGGGACAGGGGAGCTCCTACGAGCAGTACTTC
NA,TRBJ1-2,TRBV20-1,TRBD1,CSVRRGGFGYTF,TGCAGTGTCCGAAGAGGGGGCTTTGGCTACACCTTC
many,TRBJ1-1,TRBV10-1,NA,CASSMTENTEAFF,TGCGCCAGCAGCATGACAGAGAACACTGAAGCTTTCTTT
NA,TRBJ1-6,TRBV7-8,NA,CASSPWALPPLHF,TGTGCCAGCAGCCCCTGGGCCCTCCCACCCCTCCACTTT
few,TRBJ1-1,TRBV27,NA,CASSLSHGALNTEAFF,TGTGCCAGCAGTTTATCGCACGGGGCCCTGAACACTGAAGCTTTCTTT
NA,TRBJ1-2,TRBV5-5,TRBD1,CASSSQGQGTEDGYTF,TGCGCCAGCAGCTCCCAGGGACAGGGGACGGAGGATGGCTACACCTTC
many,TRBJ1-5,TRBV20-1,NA,CSAERGDQPQHF,TGCAGTGCAGAAAGGGGAGATCAGCCCCAGCATTTT
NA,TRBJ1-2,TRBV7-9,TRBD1,CASRTNRGKDYGYTF,TGTGCCAGCAGAACTAACAGGGGAAAGGACTATGGCTACACCTTC
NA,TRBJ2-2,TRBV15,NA,CATSSRNTGELFF,TGTGCCACCAGCAGCCGAAACACCGGGGAGCTGTTTTTT
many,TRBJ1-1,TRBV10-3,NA,CAISESDRTMNTEAFF,TGTGCCATCAGTGAGTCAGACAGAACCATGAACACTGAAGCTTTCTTT
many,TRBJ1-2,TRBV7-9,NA,CASSSTSQAYGYTF,TGTGCCAGCAGCTCCACTTCACAGGCCTATGGCTACACCTTC
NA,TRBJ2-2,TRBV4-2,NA,CASSQSYLATEDTGELFF,TGTGCCAGCAGCCAATCTTACCTAGCTACCGAGGACACCGGGGAGCTGTTTTTT
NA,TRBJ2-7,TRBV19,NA,CASGIVAGLSYEQYF,TGTGCCAGTGGTATCGTCGCAGGCCTCTCCTACGAGCAGTACTTC
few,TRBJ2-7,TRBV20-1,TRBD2,CSARDSSLGTSGTYEQYF,TGCAGTGCTAGAGATTCTAGTCTCGGAACTAGCGGGACCTACGAGCAGTACTTC
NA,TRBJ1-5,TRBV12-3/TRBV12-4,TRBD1,CASRMTGNQPQHF,TGTGCCAGCAGAATGACAGGGAATCAGCCCCAGCATTTT
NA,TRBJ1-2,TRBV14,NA,CASSQDAWTGSYGYTF,TGTGCCAGCAGCCAAGACGCCTGGACGGGGTCCTATGGCTACACCTTC
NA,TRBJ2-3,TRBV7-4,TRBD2,CASSLLTLGVAGADTQYF,TGTGCCAGCAGCCTACTCACCCTCGGGGTAGCGGGGGCAGATACGCAGTATTTT
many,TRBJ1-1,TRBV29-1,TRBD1,CSVGGQWAERDTEAFF,TGCAGCGTTGGGGGACAGTGGGCGGAAAGGGACACTGAAGCTTTCTTT
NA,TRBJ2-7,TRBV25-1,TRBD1,CASTKGGSVYEQYF,TGTGCCAGCACCAAAGGGGGCTCAGTCTACGAGCAGTACTTC
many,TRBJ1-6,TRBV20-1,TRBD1,CSLGTGGLSLHF,TGCAGTCTCGGGACAGGGGGCTTGTCCCTCCACTTT
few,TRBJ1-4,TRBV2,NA,CASRRDWNEKLFF,TGTGCCAGCAGGAGGGACTGGAATGAAAAACTGTTTTTT
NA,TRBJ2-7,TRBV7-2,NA,CASSTGPLSYEQYF,TGTGCCAGCAGCACAGGGCCCCTCTCCTACGAGCAGTACTTC
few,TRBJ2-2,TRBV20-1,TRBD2,CSARGRPTSGSGELFF,TGCAGTGCTAGGGGGAGGCCGACTAGCGGGAGTGGGGAGCTGTTTTTT
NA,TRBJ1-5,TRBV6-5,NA,CAISELLRGNQPQHF,TGTGCCATCAGTGAGTTGTTAAGGGGGAATCAGCCCCAGCATTTT
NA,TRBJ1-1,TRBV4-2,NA,CASSQDAADEAFF,TGTGCCAGCAGCCAAGATGCGGCAGATGAAGCTTTCTTT
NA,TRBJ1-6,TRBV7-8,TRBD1,CASSPTLARGLFDMDSPLHF,TGTGCCAGCAGCCCCACCTTGGCCAGGGGGCTATTCGATATGGATTCACCCCTCCACTTT
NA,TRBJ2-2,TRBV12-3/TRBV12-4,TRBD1,CASTDPGQVNTGELFF,TGTGCCAGCACCGATCCGGGACAGGTCAACACCGGGGAGCTGTTTTTT
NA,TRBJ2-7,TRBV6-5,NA,CASSSGTLSVYEQYF,TGTGCCAGCAGCTCCGGGACACTTTCGGTTTACGAGCAGTACTTC
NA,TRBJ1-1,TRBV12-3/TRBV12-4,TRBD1,CASRQDRAGTEAFF,TGTGCCAGCAGGCAGGACAGGGCGGGCACTGAAGCTTTCTTT
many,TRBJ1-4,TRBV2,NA,CASSEGLSNEKLFF,TGTGCCAGCAGTGAGGGACTCTCTAATGAAAAACTGTTTTTT